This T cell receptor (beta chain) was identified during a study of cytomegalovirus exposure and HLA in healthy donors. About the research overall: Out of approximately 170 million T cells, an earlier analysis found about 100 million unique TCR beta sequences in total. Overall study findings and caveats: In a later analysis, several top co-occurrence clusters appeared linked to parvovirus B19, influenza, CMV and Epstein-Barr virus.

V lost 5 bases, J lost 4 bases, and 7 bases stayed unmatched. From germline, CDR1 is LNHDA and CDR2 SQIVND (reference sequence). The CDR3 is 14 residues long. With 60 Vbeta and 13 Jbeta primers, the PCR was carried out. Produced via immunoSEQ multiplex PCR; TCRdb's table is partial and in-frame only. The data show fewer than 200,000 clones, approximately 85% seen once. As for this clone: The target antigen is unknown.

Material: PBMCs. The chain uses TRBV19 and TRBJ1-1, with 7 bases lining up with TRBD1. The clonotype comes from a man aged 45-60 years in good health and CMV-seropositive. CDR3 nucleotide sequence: TGTGCCAGTAGTCGACAGGGCGTAAGCACTGAAGCTTTCTTT. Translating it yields CASSRQGVSTEAFF. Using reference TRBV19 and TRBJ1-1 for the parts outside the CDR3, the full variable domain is DGGITQSPKYLFRKEGQNVTLSCEQNLNHDAMYWYRQDPGQGLRLIYYSQIVNDFQKGDIAEGYSVSREKKESFPLTVTSAQKNPTAFYLCASSRQGVSTEAFFGQGTRLTVV.